The TCR beta chain described here comes from a study of blood T cell dynamics during melanoma immunotherapy. Indicated time point: pre-treatment baseline. Samples come from before therapy and from week 3 after the first blockade cycle. Apart from a couple of fast progressors, RECIST 1.1 response was judged 12 weeks post-infusion. Patients with prior systemic cancer treatment, concomitant immunosuppressants, or other active malignancies were excluded. The V end lost 9 bases, the J end lost 2 bases, and 19 bases lay between the germline ends. The CDR3 consists of 15 residues. Germline assignment: CDR1 LNHDA and CDR2 SQIVND (reference sequence). This table comes from immunoSEQ multiplex PCR, and its TCRdb copy is limited to in-frame clones, with some not included. The sample has tens of thousands of clones, roughly 89% seen once; the top ten hold more than 0.9%.

This receptor was obtained from a human donor with melanoma. The rearrangement joins TRBV19 to TRBJ2-5; D not resolved. The sample here was blood, taken from a patient treated with checkpoint blockade. CDR3 loop: CASQSGPPQQETQYF. Here the CDR3 DNA reads TGTGCCAGCCAGTCGGGCCCCCCTCAGCAAGAGACCCAGTACTTC.